This is a list of T cell receptor beta chains from one sample in a study of cytomegalovirus exposure and HLA in healthy donors. Only in-frame clones appear in the TCRdb table, and some are missing; sequencing was by immunoSEQ multiplex PCR. Among 99,000 or so clones listed, about 80% were seen once. The sequenced sample was PBMCs. The receptor set was obtained from a man in his sixties in good health and CMV-seropositive. Both conserved end residues are part of each CDR3. A D gene is named only where the DNA matches it firmly. Rows may omit the clone size; those that give it use once, few, many or a size class.

D gene: .
J gene: TRBJ2-7
V gene: TRBV27
clone size: few
CDR3 protein: CASSLTTAYEQYF
CDR3 DNA: TGTGCCAGCAGTTTAACCACAGCCTACGAGCAGTACTTC

D gene: .
J gene: TRBJ2-3
V gene: TRBV5-1
clone size: .
CDR3 protein: CASSPKTLAATDTQYF
CDR3 DNA: TGCGCCAGCAGCCCTAAAACCCTCGCCGCCACAGATACGCAGTATTTT

D gene: .
J gene: TRBJ2-1
V gene: TRBV6-1
clone size: .
CDR3 protein: CASSSLDLPNGEQFF
CDR3 DNA: TGTGCCAGCAGTTCCTTAGACTTGCCTAACGGTGAGCAGTTCTTC

D gene: TRBD1
J gene: TRBJ2-7
V gene: TRBV7-2
clone size: .
CDR3 protein: CASTLLWGTGQHEQYF
CDR3 DNA: TGTGCCAGCACCCTACTGTGGGGGACAGGGCAGCACGAGCAGTACTTC

D gene: .
J gene: TRBJ1-5
V gene: TRBV7-9
clone size: once
CDR3 protein: CASSLTNSNQPQHF
CDR3 DNA: TGTGCCAGCAGCCTAACCAATAGCAATCAGCCCCAGCATTTT

D gene: .
J gene: TRBJ2-7
V gene: TRBV11-3
clone size: .
CDR3 protein: CASSLDGSYEQYF
CDR3 DNA: TGTGCCAGCAGCCTTGACGGGTCCTACGAGCAGTACTTC

D gene: TRBD1
J gene: TRBJ2-2
V gene: TRBV4-1
clone size: .
CDR3 protein: CASSQGQGGNTGELFF
CDR3 DNA: TGCGCCAGCAGCCAAGGACAGGGGGGAAACACCGGGGAGCTGTTTTTT

D gene: TRBD1
J gene: TRBJ2-1
V gene: TRBV9
clone size: .
CDR3 protein: CASSVRTGGYNEQFF
CDR3 DNA: TGTGCCAGCAGCGTAAGGACAGGGGGCTACAATGAGCAGTTCTTC

D gene: .
J gene: TRBJ1-5
V gene: TRBV7-9
clone size: once
CDR3 protein: CASSSGRETDQPQHF
CDR3 DNA: TGTGCCAGCAGCTCAGGCAGGGAAACGGATCAGCCCCAGCATTTT

D gene: TRBD1
J gene: TRBJ2-1
V gene: TRBV6-4
clone size: .
CDR3 protein: CASSRDSYNEQFF
CDR3 DNA: TGTGCCAGCAGTCGGGACAGTTACAATGAGCAGTTCTTC

D gene: TRBD2
J gene: TRBJ2-5
V gene: TRBV5-1
clone size: .
CDR3 protein: CASSLATTLAGVRTQYF
CDR3 DNA: TGCGCCAGCAGCTTGGCTACCACTCTAGCGGGGGTACGGACCCAGTACTTC

D gene: .
J gene: TRBJ2-7
V gene: TRBV5-1
clone size: few
CDR3 protein: CASSLSGFDEQYF
CDR3 DNA: TGCGCCAGCAGCTTGTCGGGGTTCGACGAGCAGTACTTC

D gene: .
J gene: TRBJ1-1
V gene: TRBV18
clone size: .
CDR3 protein: CASSPTGGINTEAFF
CDR3 DNA: TGTGCCAGCTCACCTACCGGGGGTATTAACACTGAAGCTTTCTTT

D gene: TRBD2
J gene: TRBJ2-1
V gene: TRBV7-2
clone size: .
CDR3 protein: CASSFSGGPYNEQFF
CDR3 DNA: TGTGCCAGCAGTTTTAGCGGGGGGCCCTACAATGAGCAGTTCTTC

D gene: .
J gene: TRBJ2-7
V gene: TRBV5-6
clone size: few
CDR3 protein: CASSLGPGFRNEQYF
CDR3 DNA: TGTGCCAGCAGCTTGGGTCCAGGTTTTCGGAACGAGCAGTACTTC

D gene: .
J gene: TRBJ2-2
V gene: TRBV5-1
clone size: .
CDR3 protein: CASSFAQVNTGELFF
CDR3 DNA: TGCGCCAGCAGCTTTGCACAGGTGAACACCGGGGAGCTGTTTTTT

D gene: TRBD1
J gene: TRBJ2-1
V gene: TRBV5-1
clone size: .
CDR3 protein: CASSLEGTGAWDEQFF
CDR3 DNA: TGCGCCAGCAGCTTGGAGGGGACAGGTGCCTGGGATGAGCAGTTCTTC

D gene: TRBD1
J gene: TRBJ2-7
V gene: TRBV7-9
clone size: .
CDR3 protein: CASSNLRDSSYEQYF
CDR3 DNA: TGTGCCAGCAGCAACCTCCGGGACAGCTCCTACGAGCAGTACTTC

D gene: .
J gene: TRBJ2-5
V gene: TRBV28
clone size: .
CDR3 protein: CASKVGPQETQYF
CDR3 DNA: TGTGCCAGCAAGGTGGGGCCCCAAGAGACCCAGTACTTC

D gene: .
J gene: TRBJ2-7
V gene: TRBV28
clone size: .
CDR3 protein: CASSTPARAHEQYF
CDR3 DNA: TGTGCCAGCAGTACCCCCGCCAGGGCTCACGAGCAGTACTTC

D gene: .
J gene: TRBJ2-7
V gene: TRBV30
clone size: .
CDR3 protein: CAWKQGSYEQYF
CDR3 DNA: TGTGCCTGGAAGCAGGGTTCTTACGAGCAGTACTTC

D gene: TRBD2
J gene: TRBJ2-3
V gene: TRBV7-6
clone size: .
CDR3 protein: CASSPRLAGTSTDTQYF
CDR3 DNA: TGTGCCAGCAGCCCCCGGTTAGCGGGGACTAGCACAGATACGCAGTATTTT

D gene: .
J gene: TRBJ1-5
V gene: TRBV6-1
clone size: .
CDR3 protein: CASSEPRGNQPQHF
CDR3 DNA: TGTGCCAGCAGCGAACCGAGAGGCAATCAGCCCCAGCATTTT

D gene: TRBD1
J gene: TRBJ1-3
V gene: TRBV7-9
clone size: .
CDR3 protein: CSSSLPEQGGLSGNTIYF
CDR3 DNA: TGTTCCAGCAGCTTACCTGAACAGGGGGGACTTTCCGGAAACACCATATATTTT

D gene: .
J gene: TRBJ2-3
V gene: TRBV5-5
clone size: .
CDR3 protein: CASSSGGRADTQYF
CDR3 DNA: TGTGCCAGCAGCTCCGGGGGGCGGGCAGATACGCAGTATTTT

D gene: TRBD1
J gene: TRBJ1-1
V gene: TRBV5-6
clone size: few
CDR3 protein: CASSLAGTGLDEAFF
CDR3 DNA: TGTGCCAGCAGCTTGGCCGGGACAGGGTTGGATGAAGCTTTCTTT

D gene: .
J gene: TRBJ1-2
V gene: TRBV5-1
clone size: .
CDR3 protein: CASSPSVLQGYGYTF
CDR3 DNA: TGCGCCAGCAGCCCCTCGGTTTTACAGGGTTATGGCTACACCTTC

D gene: .
J gene: TRBJ2-7
V gene: TRBV27
clone size: .
CDR3 protein: CASSLNFWASYEQYF
CDR3 DNA: TGTGCCAGCAGTTTAAATTTTTGGGCCTCCTACGAGCAGTACTTC

D gene: TRBD1
J gene: TRBJ2-7
V gene: TRBV13
clone size: .
CDR3 protein: CASSSSLDRDEQYF
CDR3 DNA: TGTGCCAGCAGCTCTAGCCTGGACAGGGACGAGCAGTACTTC

D gene: TRBD1
J gene: TRBJ1-2
V gene: TRBV27
clone size: .
CDR3 protein: CASSRTGGVNYGYTF
CDR3 DNA: TGTGCCAGCAGTAGAACAGGGGGCGTTAACTATGGCTACACCTTC

D gene: .
J gene: TRBJ2-7
V gene: TRBV5-6
clone size: .
CDR3 protein: CASSLTRTATYEQYF
CDR3 DNA: TGTGCCAGCAGCTTGACCAGGACAGCAACCTACGAGCAGTACTTC

D gene: .
J gene: TRBJ2-5
V gene: TRBV9
clone size: .
CDR3 protein: CASSVRGETQYF
CDR3 DNA: TGTGCCAGCAGCGTTCGGGGTGAGACCCAGTACTTC

D gene: .
J gene: TRBJ2-5
V gene: TRBV30
clone size: .
CDR3 protein: CAWRRTKETQYF
CDR3 DNA: TGTGCCTGGAGAAGGACTAAAGAGACCCAGTACTTC

D gene: TRBD2
J gene: TRBJ2-7
V gene: TRBV6-1
clone size: .
CDR3 protein: CASSALAGGPNEQYF
CDR3 DNA: TGTGCCAGCAGTGCTCTAGCGGGGGGGCCCAACGAGCAGTACTTC

D gene: .
J gene: TRBJ2-5
V gene: TRBV15
clone size: .
CDR3 protein: CATAVQDLETQYF
CDR3 DNA: TGTGCCACCGCGGTACAGGACCTAGAGACCCAGTACTTC

D gene: TRBD2
J gene: TRBJ2-1
V gene: TRBV27
clone size: .
CDR3 protein: CASRPLSSGVYNEQFF
CDR3 DNA: TGTGCCTCTCGTCCCCTCTCTAGCGGGGTATACAATGAGCAGTTCTTC

D gene: .
J gene: TRBJ2-7
V gene: TRBV23-1
clone size: .
CDR3 protein: CASGTGIFPYEQYF
CDR3 DNA: TGCGCCAGCGGAACAGGGATTTTCCCCTACGAGCAGTACTTC

D gene: TRBD2
J gene: TRBJ2-1
V gene: TRBV28
clone size: .
CDR3 protein: CASSTRTSGEFF
CDR3 DNA: TGTGCCAGCAGTACAAGGACTAGCGGGGAATTCTTC

D gene: .
J gene: TRBJ2-1
V gene: TRBV5-6
clone size: .
CDR3 protein: CASSLGQGGYNEQFF
CDR3 DNA: TGTGCCAGCAGCTTGGGACAGGGAGGTTACAATGAGCAGTTCTTC

D gene: TRBD1
J gene: TRBJ1-6
V gene: TRBV30
clone size: .
CDR3 protein: CAWKETGGRGSPLHF
CDR3 DNA: TGTGCCTGGAAGGAAACAGGGGGAAGGGGTTCACCCCTCCACTTT

D gene: .
J gene: TRBJ1-2
V gene: TRBV7-9
clone size: .
CDR3 protein: CASSLSWGGAQGYTF
CDR3 DNA: TGTGCCAGCAGCCTAAGCTGGGGGGGGGCGCAGGGCTACACCTTC

D gene: .
J gene: TRBJ1-2
V gene: TRBV7-9
clone size: .
CDR3 protein: CASSLALTLSPFNYGYTF
CDR3 DNA: TGTGCCAGCAGCTTAGCGCTGACACTCTCCCCCTTTAACTATGGCTACACCTTC

D gene: TRBD2
J gene: TRBJ2-5
V gene: TRBV9
clone size: once
CDR3 protein: CASSPLSGGPQETQYF
CDR3 DNA: TGTGCCAGCAGCCCACTTAGCGGGGGGCCCCAAGAGACCCAGTACTTC

D gene: .
J gene: TRBJ2-6
V gene: TRBV7-3
clone size: .
CDR3 protein: CASSRMTGSGANVLTF
CDR3 DNA: TGTGCCAGCAGCCGCATGACAGGATCTGGGGCCAACGTCCTGACTTTC

D gene: TRBD2
J gene: TRBJ2-3
V gene: TRBV2
clone size: .
CDR3 protein: CASKIAGGTDTQYF
CDR3 DNA: TGTGCCAGCAAGATAGCGGGGGGGACAGATACGCAGTATTTT

D gene: .
J gene: TRBJ1-1
V gene: TRBV4-3
clone size: few
CDR3 protein: CASSQDAGVTNTEAFF
CDR3 DNA: TGCGCCAGCAGCCAAGATGCAGGGGTGACGAACACTGAAGCTTTCTTT